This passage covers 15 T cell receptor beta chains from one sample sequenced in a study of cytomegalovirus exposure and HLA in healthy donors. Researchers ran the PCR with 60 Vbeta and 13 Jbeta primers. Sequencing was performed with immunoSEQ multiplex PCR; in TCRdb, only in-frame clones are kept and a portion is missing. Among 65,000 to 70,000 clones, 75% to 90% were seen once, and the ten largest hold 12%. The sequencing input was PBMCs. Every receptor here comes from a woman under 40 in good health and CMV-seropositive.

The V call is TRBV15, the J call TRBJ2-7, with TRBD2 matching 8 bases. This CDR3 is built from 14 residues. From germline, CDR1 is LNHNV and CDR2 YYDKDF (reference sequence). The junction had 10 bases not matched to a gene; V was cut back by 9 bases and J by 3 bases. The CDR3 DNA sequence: TGTGCCACTTCCCGAATAGCGGGACTCTACGAGCAGTACTTC. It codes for CATSRIAGLYEQYF.

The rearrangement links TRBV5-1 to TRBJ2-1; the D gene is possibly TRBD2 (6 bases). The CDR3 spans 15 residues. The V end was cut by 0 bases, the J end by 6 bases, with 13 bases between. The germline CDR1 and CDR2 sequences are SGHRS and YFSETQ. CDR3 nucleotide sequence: TGCGCCAGCAGCTTGGTCCGGGAGAGGGTCAATGAGCAGTTCTTC. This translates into CASSLVRERVNEQFF.

Here the CDR3 DNA reads TGTGCCAGCAGTAGACACTCTGGGGCCAACGTCCTGACTTTC. Its translation: CASSRHSGANVLTF. The V call is TRBV25-1, the J call TRBJ2-6; D is uncertain. The germline CDR1 and CDR2 sequences are MGHDK and SYGVNS. V lost 5 bases, J lost 0 bases, and 5 bases lay in between. The CDR3 is made up of 14 amino acids.

This chain's CDR3 is CSVELYESGLKGALRGADTQYF. The DNA for the CDR3 is TGCAGCGTTGAGCTATATGAGTCGGGCCTGAAGGGTGCTCTTCGGGGGGCAGATACGCAGTATTTT. The J gene is TRBJ2-3, the V gene TRBV29-1, with TRBD2 matching 7 bases. Germline CDR1 SQVTM, CDR2 ANQGSEA. This CDR3 comprises 22 residues. V was pared by 3 bases and J by 4 bases, with 31 bases of the junction left unmatched.

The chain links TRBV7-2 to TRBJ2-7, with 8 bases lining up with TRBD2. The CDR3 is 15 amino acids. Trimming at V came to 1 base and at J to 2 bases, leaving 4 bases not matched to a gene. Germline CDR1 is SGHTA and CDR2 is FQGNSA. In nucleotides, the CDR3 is TGTGCCAGCAGCTTAGACGGGACTAGTGCCTACGAGCAGTACTTC. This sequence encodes CASSLDGTSAYEQYF.

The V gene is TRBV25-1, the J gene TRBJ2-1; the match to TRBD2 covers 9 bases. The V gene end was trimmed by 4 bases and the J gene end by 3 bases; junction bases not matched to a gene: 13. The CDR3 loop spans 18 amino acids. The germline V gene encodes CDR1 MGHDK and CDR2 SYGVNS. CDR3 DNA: TGTGCCAGCAGTGGAGGGGCGGGAGGGCCTCACCTCTACAATGAGCAGTTCTTC. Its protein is CASSGGAGGPHLYNEQFF.

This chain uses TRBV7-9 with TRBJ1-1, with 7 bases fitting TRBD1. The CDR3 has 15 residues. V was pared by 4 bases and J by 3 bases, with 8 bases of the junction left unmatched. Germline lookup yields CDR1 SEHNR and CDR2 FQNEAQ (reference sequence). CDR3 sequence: CASSSTKGAYTEAFF. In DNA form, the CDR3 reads TGTGCCAGCAGCTCTACAAAGGGGGCTTACACTGAAGCTTTCTTT.

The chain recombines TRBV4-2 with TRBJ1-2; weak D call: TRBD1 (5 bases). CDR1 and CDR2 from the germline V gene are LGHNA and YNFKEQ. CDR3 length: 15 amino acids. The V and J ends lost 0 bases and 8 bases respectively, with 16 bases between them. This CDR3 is CASSQDPGPLGGYTF. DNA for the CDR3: TGTGCCAGCAGCCAAGATCCAGGGCCTCTCGGGGGCTACACCTTC.

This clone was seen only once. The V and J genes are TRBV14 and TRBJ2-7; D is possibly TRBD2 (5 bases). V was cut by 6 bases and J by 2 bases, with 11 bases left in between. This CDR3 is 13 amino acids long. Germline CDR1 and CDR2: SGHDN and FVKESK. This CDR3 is CASSLASTYEQYF. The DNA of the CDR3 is TGTGCCAGCAGTCTAGCTTCGACCTACGAGCAGTACTTC. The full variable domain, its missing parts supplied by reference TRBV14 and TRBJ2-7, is EAGVTQFPSHSVIEKGQTVTLRCDPISGHDNLYWYRRVMGKEIKFLLHFVKESKQDESGMPNNRFLAERTGGTYSTLKVQPAELEDSGVYFCASSLASTYEQYFGPGTRLTVT.

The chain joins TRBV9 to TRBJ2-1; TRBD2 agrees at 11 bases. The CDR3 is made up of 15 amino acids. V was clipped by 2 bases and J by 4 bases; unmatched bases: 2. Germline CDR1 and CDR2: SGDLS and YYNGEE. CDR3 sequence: CASSVTSGSYNEQFF. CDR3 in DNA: TGTGCCAGCAGCGTTACTAGCGGGAGTTACAATGAGCAGTTCTTC.

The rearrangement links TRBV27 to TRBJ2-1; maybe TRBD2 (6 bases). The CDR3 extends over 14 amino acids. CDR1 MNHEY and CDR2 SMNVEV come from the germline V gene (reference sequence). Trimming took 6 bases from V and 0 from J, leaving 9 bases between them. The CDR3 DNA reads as TGTGCCAGCAGGCCCGGGGGCTCCTACAATGAGCAGTTCTTC. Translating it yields CASRPGGSYNEQFF.

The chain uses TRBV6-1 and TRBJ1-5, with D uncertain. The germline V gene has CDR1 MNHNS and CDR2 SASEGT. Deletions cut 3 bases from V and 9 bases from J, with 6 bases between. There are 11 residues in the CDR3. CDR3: CASSDIRPQHF. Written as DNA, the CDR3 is TGTGCCAGCAGTGATATCAGGCCCCAGCATTTT.

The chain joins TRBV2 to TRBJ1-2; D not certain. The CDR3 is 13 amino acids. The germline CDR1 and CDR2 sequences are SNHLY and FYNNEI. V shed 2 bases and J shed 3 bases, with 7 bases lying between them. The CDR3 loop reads CASSEPGHYGYTF. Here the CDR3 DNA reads TGTGCCAGCAGTGAACCAGGCCACTATGGCTACACCTTC. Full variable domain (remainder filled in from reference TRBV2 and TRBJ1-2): EPEVTQTPSHQVTQMGQEVILRCVPISNHLYFYWYRQILGQKVEFLVSFYNNEISEKSEIFDDQFSVERPDGSNFTLKIRSTKLEDSAMYFCASSEPGHYGYTFGSGTRLTVV.

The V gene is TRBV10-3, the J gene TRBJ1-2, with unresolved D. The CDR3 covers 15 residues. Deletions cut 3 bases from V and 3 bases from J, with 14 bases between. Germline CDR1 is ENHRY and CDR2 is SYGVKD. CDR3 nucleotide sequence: TGTGCCATCAGTGAAATGGTCGCGGCAGACTATGGCTACACCTTC. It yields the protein CAISEMVAADYGYTF.

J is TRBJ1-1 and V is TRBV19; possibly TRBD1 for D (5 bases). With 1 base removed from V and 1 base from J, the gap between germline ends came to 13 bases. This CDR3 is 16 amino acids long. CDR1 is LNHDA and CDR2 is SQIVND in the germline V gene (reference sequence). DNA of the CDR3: TGTGCCAGTAGTATAGTAGGGCTGGGGCAGAACACTGAAGCTTTCTTT. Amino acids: CASSIVGLGQNTEAFF. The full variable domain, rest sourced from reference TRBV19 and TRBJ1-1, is DGGITQSPKYLFRKEGQNVTLSCEQNLNHDAMYWYRQDPGQGLRLIYYSQIVNDFQKGDIAEGYSVSREKKESFPLTVTSAQKNPTAFYLCASSIVGLGQNTEAFFGQGTRLTVV.